Listed here are 30 T cell receptor beta chains from one sample, sequenced in a study of T cells after yellow fever vaccination. TCRdb redid the calling of the 5' RACE reads with MiXCR, one entry per CDR3 protein. The sample includes 500,000 to 650,000 distinct CDR3 sequences, roughly an eighth of them seen just once. Sequenced material: PBMCs, taken on the day of the yellow fever booster vaccination. These receptor sequences come from a man aged 30 to 45 who received the YFV17D yellow fever vaccine.

A few counts support this clonotype. This sequence joins TRBV24-1 and TRBJ2-2, with 10 nucleotides matching TRBD1. The V and J ends lost 9 bases and 2 bases, in that order; junction bases with no gene match: 2. The CDR3 covers 14 residues. CDR1 and CDR2 (germline): KGHDR, SFDVKD. The CDR3 is CATSTGGNTGELFF. The CDR3 coding sequence is TGTGCCACCTCGACAGGGGGCAACACCGGGGAGCTGTTTTTT.

This clonotype was counted only a few times. J is TRBJ2-1 and V is TRBV28, with TRBD2 identical over 10 bases. The CDR3 contains 18 residues. V gave up 3 bases and J gave up 0 bases; unmatched junction bases: 8. From germline, CDR1 is MDHEN and CDR2 SYDVKM. For the CDR3, the DNA is TGTGCCAGCAGTTTTCCGGGACTAGCGCCGAGCTCCTACAATGAGCAGTTCTTC. The encoded protein is CASSFPGLAPSSYNEQFF.

This clonotype came up many times. V gene TRBV5-1 combines with J gene TRBJ2-7, with a tentative D call TRBD1 (6 bases). In germline, CDR1 is SGHRS, CDR2 YFSETQ. The CDR3 spans 14 residues. V was trimmed by 0 bases and J by 4 bases, leaving 11 bases between them. This CDR3 reads CASSLEGGRYEQYF. CDR3 bases: TGCGCCAGCAGCTTGGAAGGGGGTCGGTACGAGCAGTACTTC.

The J gene is TRBJ2-7, the V gene TRBV24-1, with TRBD1 as a possible D gene (6 bases). Germline V gene data show CDR1 as KGHDR and CDR2 as SFDVKD. The CDR3 covers 14 residues. V was trimmed by 2 bases and J by 5 bases, leaving 12 bases between them. The CDR3 DNA sequence: TGTGCCACCAGTGATTGCCCCTACAGGGACGAGCAGTACTTC. It codes for CATSDCPYRDEQYF.

The V call is TRBV28, the J call TRBJ2-7; 7 nucleotides agree with TRBD2. The V segment lost 8 bases and the J segment 2 bases; nucleotides outside the gene matches: 6. This CDR3 is 13 amino acids long. Germline V CDR1 and CDR2: MDHEN, SYDVKM. CDR3 protein: CASCGGGTYEQYF. The CDR3, as DNA: TGTGCCAGCTGCGGGGGAGGAACCTACGAGCAGTACTTC.

About this clonotype: One end of the junction varies from germline; a read error may be responsible. The genes are TRBV9 and TRBJ2-7; the D is unclear. There are 14 residues in the CDR3. Germline loops: CDR1 SGDLS, CDR2 YYNGEE. This chain's CDR3 is CASSPRVISSEQYF. CDR3 nucleotide sequence: TGTGCCAGCAGCCCCCGGGTAATCTCCTCCGAGCAGTACTTC.

This clonotype has a count of ten or more. V gene TRBV6-5 combines with J gene TRBJ2-3; D is uncertain. Between the trimmed V and J ends, which lost 7 bases and 6 bases, there was a span of 8 bases. Germline-derived CDR1 and CDR2 are MNHEY and SVGAGI. CDR3 length: 11 amino acids. The CDR3 nucleotides read TGTGCCAGCACCCACATCGATACGCAGTATTTT. It yields the protein CASTHIDTQYF.

The V gene is TRBV14, the J gene TRBJ2-7, with 9 bases fitting TRBD2. The J segment lost 3 bases and the V segment lost 6 bases, leaving 6 bases of the junction unmatched. The CDR3 runs to 14 residues. CDR1 and CDR2 (germline): SGHDN, FVKESK. The CDR3 loop is CASSLAGPYYEQYF. In DNA form, the CDR3 reads TGTGCCAGCAGTCTAGCGGGACCATACTACGAGCAGTACTTC.

The V gene is TRBV6-5, the J gene TRBJ2-7; D perhaps matches TRBD2 (6 bases). V was clipped by 2 bases and J by 1 base, with 12 bases between them. The CDR3 contains 15 residues. Germline assignment: CDR1 MNHEY and CDR2 SVGAGI. CDR3 nucleotide sequence: TGTGCCAGCAGTTACAGCGGGTCTGGATCCTACGAGCAGTACTTC. Amino acids: CASSYSGSGSYEQYF.

This clonotype was found many times. The rearrangement uses TRBV20-1 and TRBJ1-1; TRBD1 is a possible D gene (5 bases). Between the trimmed V and J ends, which lost 6 bases and 1 base, there was a span of 15 bases. Germline values: CDR1 DFQATT, CDR2 SNEGSKA (reference sequence). There are 14 residues in the CDR3. The CDR3 DNA reads TGCAGTGCCCACCGAGGGGCCGCGAACACTGAAGCTTTCTTT. Its translation is CSAHRGAANTEAFF.

This clonotype was observed a few times. The rearrangement joins TRBV7-3 to TRBJ1-1; 7 bases map to TRBD1. CDR3 length: 14 residues. The ends lost 5 bases at V and 5 bases at J; junction bases unmatched: 8. Germline V CDR1 and CDR2: SGHTA, FQGTGA. The CDR3 coding sequence is TGTGCCAGCAGCGCCGACAGGGTAGGAACTGAAGCTTTCTTT. Its protein product is CASSADRVGTEAFF. Full variable domain (outside the CDR3, taken from reference TRBV7-3 and TRBJ1-1): GAGVSQTPSNKVTEKGKYVELRCDPISGHTALYWYRQSLGQGPEFLIYFQGTGAADDSGLPNDRFFAVRPEGSVSTLKIQRTERGDSAVYLCASSADRVGTEAFFGQGTRLTVV.

This clonotype was seen a handful of times. The chain has TRBV27 and TRBJ2-7; 8 bases fit TRBD1. V gave up 10 bases and J gave up 7 bases; unmatched junction bases: 12. The CDR3 covers 13 residues. Looked up from germline, CDR1 is MNHEY and CDR2 is SMNVEV (reference sequence). CDR3 sequence: CATFGQGVQEQYF. The CDR3 DNA reads TGTGCCACCTTCGGACAGGGTGTGCAAGAGCAGTACTTC.

This clonotype has only a few counts. The gene calls are TRBV27 and TRBJ2-7, with D possibly matching TRBD1 (5 bases). Germline lookup yields CDR1 MNHEY and CDR2 SMNVEV (reference sequence). Between the trimmed V and J ends, which lost 2 bases and 3 bases, there was a span of 11 bases. The CDR3 loop spans 14 amino acids. Here the CDR3 DNA reads TGTGCCAGCAGTTTACAGGGAACAGGCTACGAGCAGTACTTC. As protein: CASSLQGTGYEQYF.

The J gene is TRBJ1-2, the V gene TRBV20-1, with D possibly being TRBD1 (5 bases). Looked up from germline, CDR1 is DFQATT and CDR2 is SNEGSKA (reference sequence). The CDR3 consists of 13 residues. Trimming removed 3 bases from V and 1 base from J, with 9 bases in between. CDR3 region: CSASMTVNYGYTF. CDR3 coding DNA: TGCAGTGCTAGCATGACAGTTAACTATGGCTACACCTTC.

The chain is built from TRBV5-1 and TRBJ2-2, with a possible D match to TRBD2 (5 bases). Germline CDR1 is SGHRS and CDR2 is YFSETQ. V gave up 2 bases and J gave up 5 bases, with 16 bases separating them. This CDR3 is built from 16 residues. Written as DNA, the CDR3 is TGCGCCAGCAGCTTCTCCCCGGTTAGAGGGACCGGGGAGCTGTTTTTT. Its translation is CASSFSPVRGTGELFF.

This clonotype came up a few times. V is TRBV7-6 and J is TRBJ2-1; 12 nucleotides line up with TRBD2. The CDR3 loop spans 17 amino acids. CDR1 is SGHVS and CDR2 is FNYEAQ in the germline V gene. V lost 5 bases and J lost 5; bases outside the gene matches: 10. CDR3 bases: TGTGCCAGCAGCCTAAGACTAGCGGGAGCTCTGGACAATGAGCAGTTCTTC. Translated, it gives CASSLRLAGALDNEQFF.

This clonotype came up a few times. The chain uses TRBV19 and TRBJ2-7; weak D call: TRBD1 (5 bases). Germline-derived CDR1 and CDR2 are LNHDA and SQIVND (reference sequence). With 11 bases removed from V and 5 bases from J, the gap between germline ends came to 13 bases. The CDR3 covers 11 residues. The DNA of the CDR3 is TGTGCCGTCCGGACAACTAACGAGCAGTACTTC. Translating gives CAVRTTNEQYF.

The chain combines TRBV18 with TRBJ2-1; D gene unclear. The V gene lost 3 bases and the J gene lost 12 bases, with 12 bases spanning the gap. Per the germline V gene, CDR1 is KGHSH and CDR2 is LQKENI. This CDR3 has 12 residues. The CDR3 DNA reads as TGTGCCAGCTCACCTCAGACTTGGGGGCAGTTCTTC. It codes for CASSPQTWGQFF.

This clonotype was recorded a few times. This chain links TRBV4-2 with TRBJ2-1; TRBD2 agrees at 8 bases. Losses at the gene ends were 1 base for V and 8 bases for J; bases not matched to a gene: 10. The CDR3 spans 16 residues. From germline, CDR1 is LGHNA and CDR2 YNFKEQ. The CDR3 loop reads CASSQGGLAGRYEQFF. Here the CDR3 DNA reads TGTGCCAGCAGCCAAGGAGGCTTAGCGGGAAGATATGAGCAGTTCTTC.

This clonotype appeared a few times. This CDR3 is CASTPGQGMTYNEQFF. The CDR3 DNA follows: TGTGCCAGCACCCCCGGACAGGGGATGACCTACAATGAGCAGTTCTTC. The chain joins TRBV12-3 or TRBV12-4 to TRBJ2-1; 9 bases fit TRBD1. The CDR3 is made up of 16 amino acids. V shed 7 bases and J 2 bases; nucleotides not matched to a gene: 9.

V and J are TRBV6-1 and TRBJ2-5; TRBD2 is a possible D gene (6 bases). CDR3 length: 13 amino acids. The germline V gene encodes CDR1 MNHNS and CDR2 SASEGT. The V end lost 2 bases, the J end lost 5 bases, and 9 bases lay between the germline ends. The CDR3 loop reads CASSERDSETQYF. Written as DNA, the CDR3 is TGTGCCAGCAGTGAACGGGACTCTGAGACCCAGTACTTC.

Only a few counts were recorded for this clonotype. The chain couples TRBV24-1 to TRBJ2-2, with a tentative D call TRBD2 (5 bases). The CDR3 loop spans 15 amino acids. Trimming removed 1 base from V and 5 bases from J, with 10 bases in between. Germline V lookup: CDR1 KGHDR, CDR2 SFDVKD. The CDR3 here is CATSDFTGGTGELFF. Here the CDR3 DNA reads TGTGCCACCAGTGATTTTACGGGCGGGACCGGGGAGCTGTTTTTT.

The chain recombines TRBV5-1 with TRBJ2-1, with a possible D match to TRBD1 (5 bases). The V gene's germline CDR1 is SGHRS and CDR2 YFSETQ. The V end lost 0 bases, the J end lost 4 bases, and 17 bases lay between the germline ends. CDR3 length: 17 amino acids. The CDR3: CASSLVSNGQGYNEQFF. For the CDR3, the DNA is TGCGCCAGCAGCTTGGTATCGAACGGGCAGGGTTACAATGAGCAGTTCTTC.

Here the CDR3 DNA reads TGTGCCAGCAGCTCCATTAGCGGGAAGAGCACAGATACGCAGTATTTT. Amino acids: CASSSISGKSTDTQYF. This chain joins TRBV7-2 and TRBJ2-3, with 8 positions matching TRBD2. After removal of 4 bases from V and 0 bases from J, the junction contained 6 bases not matched to a gene. The CDR3 totals 16 residues. CDR1 is SGHTA and CDR2 is FQGNSA in the germline V gene.

This clonotype has just a few counts. The CDR3 DNA sequence: TGTGCCAGCAGTTACTCGTTAACGAGCAATCAGCCCCAGCATTTT. This translates into CASSYSLTSNQPQHF. The J gene is TRBJ1-5, the V gene TRBV6-2 or TRBV6-3; D is unclear. The CDR3 consists of 15 residues. With 0 bases removed from V and 1 base from J, the gap between germline ends came to 7 bases. Per the germline V gene, CDR1 is MNHEY and CDR2 is SVGEGT.

This clonotype came up many times. This chain joins TRBV6-5 and TRBJ2-1; perhaps TRBD1 as D (5 bases). Trimming took 4 bases from V and 0 from J, leaving 10 bases between them. The CDR3 spans 15 residues. Per germline, CDR1 MNHEY and CDR2 SVGAGI. CDR3 in amino acids: CASSFQGSSYNEQFF. The DNA of the CDR3 is TGTGCCAGCAGTTTCCAGGGAAGCTCCTACAATGAGCAGTTCTTC.

This chain uses TRBV29-1 with TRBJ1-5; D gene uncertain. The CDR3 covers 12 residues. The V and J ends lost 7 bases and 4 bases respectively, with 11 bases between them. Germline V CDR1 and CDR2: SQVTM, ANQGSEA. The CDR3 bases are TGCAGCGCTGCGACTGGGAATCAGCCCCAGCATTTT. Amino acids: CSAATGNQPQHF.

The genes are TRBV21-1 and TRBJ2-1; TRBD2 is the table's D call, not checked against the DNA. TRBV21-1 constitutes a pseudogene. The CDR3 has 14 residues. CDR3 nucleotides: TGTGCCAGCAGCAAAAAGCGGGCAAACAATGAGCAGTTCTTC. As protein: CASSKKRANNEQFF.

This clonotype showed up just a few times. The V gene is TRBV7-2, the J gene TRBJ2-4, with D possibly matching TRBD2 (6 bases). The CDR3 is 13 residues long. V lost 2 bases and J 8 bases, leaving 10 bases between the germline ends. Per the germline V gene, CDR1 is SGHTA and CDR2 is FQGNSA. The CDR3 nucleotides are TGTGCCAGCAGCTTAAGGGAGGCAGACATTCAGTACTTC. Translation gives CASSLREADIQYF.

This clonotype came up many times. The V and J genes are TRBV12-3 or TRBV12-4 and TRBJ2-1; D is perhaps TRBD2 (6 bases). V lost 7 bases, J lost 2 bases, and 12 bases lay in between. The CDR3 totals 14 residues. CDR3 loop: CASTNSGAYNEQFF. The CDR3 bases are TGTGCCAGCACAAATAGCGGCGCCTACAATGAGCAGTTCTTC.